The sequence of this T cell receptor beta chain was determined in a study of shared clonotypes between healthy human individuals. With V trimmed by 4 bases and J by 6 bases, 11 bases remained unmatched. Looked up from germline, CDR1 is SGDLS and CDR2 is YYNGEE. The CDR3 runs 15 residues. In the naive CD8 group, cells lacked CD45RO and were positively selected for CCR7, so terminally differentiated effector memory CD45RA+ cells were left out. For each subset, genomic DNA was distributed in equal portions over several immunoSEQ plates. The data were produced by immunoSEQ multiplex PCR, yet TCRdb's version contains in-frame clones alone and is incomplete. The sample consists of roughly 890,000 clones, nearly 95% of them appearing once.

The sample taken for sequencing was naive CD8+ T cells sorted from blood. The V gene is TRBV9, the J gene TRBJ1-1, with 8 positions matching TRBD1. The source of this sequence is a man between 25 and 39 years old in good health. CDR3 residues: CASSTSGGGLSEAFF. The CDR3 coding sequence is TGTGCCAGCAGCACATCAGGGGGCGGTTTGTCTGAAGCTTTCTTT.